This is a list of T cell receptor beta chains from one sample in a study of blood T cell repertoires in COVID-19. Clones were sequenced by immunoSEQ multiplex PCR, and TCRdb holds only the in-frame ones, with some missing. The sample shows some 80,000 clones, 86% of them seen only once. The sample comprised peripheral blood. These receptor sequences come from a human donor in a cohort sampled during active COVID-19. Both conserved end residues are part of each CDR3. A D gene is named only where the DNA matches it firmly. Size is omitted from some rows. Given values are once, few, many or a class for expanded clones.

J: TRBJ2-1; D: TRBD2; size: NA; V: TRBV24-1; CDR3: CATSDLRPSGSIYEQFF; DNA: TGTGCCACCAGTGATTTGCGGCCTAGCGGGAGTATTTATGAGCAGTTCTTC
J: TRBJ1-1; D: NA; size: NA; V: TRBV19; CDR3: CASSRVLGTEAFF; DNA: TGTGCCAGTAGCAGGGTTCTGGGCACTGAAGCTTTCTTT
J: TRBJ2-7; D: NA; size: NA; V: TRBV7-2; CDR3: CASKKPGLATYEQYF; DNA: TGTGCCAGCAAAAAGCCGGGACTTGCCACCTACGAGCAGTACTTC
J: TRBJ2-6; D: TRBD1; size: NA; V: TRBV9; CDR3: CASSVVQGATGANVLTF; DNA: TGTGCCAGCAGCGTAGTACAGGGGGCTACTGGGGCCAACGTCCTGACTTTC
J: TRBJ1-2; D: NA; size: NA; V: TRBV7-2; CDR3: CASSPWGSNYGYTF; DNA: TGTGCCAGCAGCCCCTGGGGCTCTAACTATGGCTACACCTTC
J: TRBJ2-1; D: TRBD2; size: NA; V: TRBV24-1; CDR3: CATSDEGSGREVSYNEQFF; DNA: TGTGCCACCAGTGATGAAGGTAGCGGGAGGGAAGTCTCCTACAATGAGCAGTTCTTC
J: TRBJ2-2; D: TRBD2; size: NA; V: TRBV7-3; CDR3: CASSSSGAGELFF; DNA: TGTGCCAGCAGTTCTAGCGGCGCCGGGGAGCTGTTTTTT
J: TRBJ2-2; D: NA; size: NA; V: TRBV5-4; CDR3: CASSPGQNTGELFF; DNA: TGTGCCAGCAGCCCGGGACAGAACACCGGGGAGCTGTTTTTT
J: TRBJ2-7; D: TRBD1; size: NA; V: TRBV5-5; CDR3: CATRQGGASYEQYF; DNA: TGTGCCACCAGACAGGGGGGAGCCTCCTACGAGCAGTACTTC
J: TRBJ2-5; D: TRBD2; size: NA; V: TRBV5-5; CDR3: CASSRGLAGRETQYF; DNA: TGTGCCAGCAGCAGGGGACTAGCGGGGAGGGAGACCCAGTACTTC
J: TRBJ2-5; D: NA; size: NA; V: TRBV11-2; CDR3: CASSPNTGQFRQETQYF; DNA: TGTGCCAGCAGCCCGAATACTGGACAATTTCGCCAAGAGACCCAGTACTTC
J: TRBJ1-5; D: TRBD1; size: NA; V: TRBV11-2; CDR3: CASSCSFRGGHRDRGLYSNQPQHF; DNA: TGTGCCAGCAGTTGTTCCTTCCGGGGAGGACACCGGGACAGGGGATTATATAGCAATCAGCCCCAGCATTTT
J: TRBJ1-5; D: NA; size: NA; V: TRBV6-2/TRBV6-3; CDR3: CASSRPNQPQHF; DNA: TGTGCCAGCAGTCGCCCTAACCAGCCCCAGCATTTT
J: TRBJ2-7; D: TRBD1; size: NA; V: TRBV7-8; CDR3: CASRGTVSYEQYF; DNA: TGTGCCAGCAGGGGGACAGTCTCCTACGAGCAGTACTTC
J: TRBJ1-1; D: NA; size: few; V: TRBV12-3/TRBV12-4; CDR3: CASSSRDLAEAFF; DNA: TGTGCCAGCAGTTCCAGGGATCTCGCTGAAGCTTTCTTT
J: TRBJ1-1; D: NA; size: NA; V: TRBV10-1; CDR3: CASRHQRNTEAFF; DNA: TGCGCCAGCAGACACCAGCGGAACACTGAAGCTTTCTTT
J: TRBJ1-5; D: TRBD1; size: NA; V: TRBV2; CDR3: CASSGRDRAHPSNQPQHF; DNA: TGTGCCAGCAGTGGCCGGGACAGGGCCCATCCAAGCAATCAGCCCCAGCATTTT
J: TRBJ1-2; D: NA; size: NA; V: TRBV28; CDR3: CASRPATAGVSHTF; DNA: TGTGCCAGCAGACCCGCCACGGCGGGGGTGTCGCACACCTTC
J: TRBJ2-1; D: NA; size: NA; V: TRBV2; CDR3: CASSRGMLNEQFF; DNA: TGTGCCAGCAGTCGGGGGATGCTAAATGAGCAGTTCTTC
J: TRBJ1-4; D: NA; size: NA; V: TRBV10-2; CDR3: CASSLTGPNEKLFF; DNA: TGCGCCAGCAGTCTCACAGGACCGAATGAAAAACTGTTTTTT
J: TRBJ1-5; D: NA; size: once; V: TRBV28; CDR3: CASSFFGQTFQPQHF; DNA: TGTGCCAGCAGTTTTTTCGGACAGACCTTTCAGCCCCAGCATTTT
J: TRBJ2-1; D: TRBD2; size: NA; V: TRBV27; CDR3: CASNTGLASYNEQFF; DNA: TGTGCCAGCAACACGGGACTAGCATCTTACAATGAGCAGTTCTTC
J: TRBJ1-6; D: TRBD1; size: NA; V: TRBV19; CDR3: CASSARTGPTRMYNSPLHF; DNA: TGTGCCAGTAGTGCCAGGACAGGGCCCACCAGAATGTATAATTCACCCCTCCACTTT
J: TRBJ2-7; D: TRBD2; size: NA; V: TRBV2; CDR3: CASSVSGGESEQYF; DNA: TGTGCCAGCAGTGTATCGGGGGGGGAAAGCGAGCAGTACTTC
J: TRBJ1-5; D: TRBD1; size: NA; V: TRBV3-1/TRBV3-2; CDR3: CASSLGTVNQPQHF; DNA: TGTGCCAGCAGCCTCGGGACAGTAAATCAGCCCCAGCATTTT
J: TRBJ2-1; D: NA; size: few; V: TRBV5-4; CDR3: CASSEEAVYNEQFF; DNA: TGTGCCAGCAGCGAGGAGGCGGTGTACAATGAGCAGTTCTTC
J: TRBJ2-3; D: TRBD1; size: NA; V: TRBV7-9; CDR3: CASSRTTGGRPDTQYF; DNA: TGTGCCAGCAGCAGAACGACAGGGGGGAGGCCAGATACGCAGTATTTT
J: TRBJ1-1; D: NA; size: NA; V: TRBV5-1; CDR3: CASLLVTGGNTEAFF; DNA: TGCGCCAGCCTGTTGGTAACGGGGGGAAACACTGAAGCTTTCTTT
J: TRBJ1-1; D: NA; size: NA; V: TRBV10-3; CDR3: CAISESARGVTEAFF; DNA: TGTGCCATCAGTGAGTCGGCCAGGGGAGTTACTGAAGCTTTCTTT
J: TRBJ2-2; D: TRBD1; size: NA; V: TRBV5-1; CDR3: CAGSDRSGTGELFF; DNA: TGCGCCGGCTCGGACAGGAGCGGCACCGGGGAGCTGTTTTTT
J: TRBJ2-3; D: NA; size: NA; V: TRBV29-1; CDR3: CSVDEPEGADTQYF; DNA: TGCAGCGTAGATGAACCCGAGGGGGCAGATACGCAGTATTTT
J: TRBJ1-5; D: NA; size: NA; V: TRBV5-8; CDR3: CASGEGRGWNQPQHF; DNA: TGTGCCAGCGGGGAAGGGAGGGGATGGAATCAGCCCCAGCATTTT
J: TRBJ2-4; D: NA; size: NA; V: TRBV30; CDR3: CAWSVRVGSIQYF; DNA: TGTGCCTGGAGTGTACGGGTAGGGAGCATTCAGTACTTC
J: TRBJ1-1; D: NA; size: NA; V: TRBV2; CDR3: CASSDGGTEAFF; DNA: TGTGCCAGCAGTGATGGGGGGACTGAAGCTTTCTTT
J: TRBJ2-7; D: NA; size: NA; V: TRBV28; CDR3: CASSFPTGSSYEQYF; DNA: TGTGCCAGCAGTTTCCCGACAGGCAGCTCCTACGAGCAGTACTTC
J: TRBJ2-5; D: NA; size: NA; V: TRBV28; CDR3: CASSLPGDQETQYF; DNA: TGTGCCAGCAGTTTGCCAGGGGACCAAGAGACCCAGTACTTC
J: TRBJ2-1; D: NA; size: NA; V: TRBV6-6; CDR3: CASSPPSGSYVHNEQFF; DNA: TGTGCCAGCAGTCCCCCCTCAGGGTCCTATGTCCACAATGAGCAGTTCTTC
J: TRBJ2-2; D: NA; size: NA; V: TRBV6-6; CDR3: CASGEGGTGELFF; DNA: TGTGCCAGCGGGGAGGGGGGCACCGGGGAGCTGTTTTTT
J: TRBJ1-3; D: NA; size: NA; V: TRBV5-1; CDR3: CASSLGDSGNTIYF; DNA: TGCGCCAGCAGCTTGGGAGACTCTGGAAACACCATATATTTT
J: TRBJ1-1; D: TRBD1; size: NA; V: TRBV7-2; CDR3: CASSFAGTGPTEAFF; DNA: TGTGCCAGCAGTTTCGCCGGGACAGGGCCCACTGAAGCTTTCTTT
J: TRBJ1-1; D: TRBD1; size: NA; V: TRBV9; CDR3: CASSVEGTGGEDTEAFF; DNA: TGTGCCAGCAGCGTAGAAGGGACAGGGGGCGAGGACACTGAAGCTTTCTTT
J: TRBJ2-1; D: TRBD2; size: NA; V: TRBV7-2; CDR3: CASSLIAGYSYNEQFF; DNA: TGTGCCAGCAGTTTAATAGCGGGATACTCCTACAATGAGCAGTTCTTC
J: TRBJ2-3; D: TRBD2; size: NA; V: TRBV19; CDR3: CASSNPSGAGDTQYF; DNA: TGTGCCAGTAGTAACCCTAGCGGGGCTGGAGATACGCAGTATTTT
J: TRBJ2-1; D: TRBD2; size: NA; V: TRBV23-1; CDR3: CASSQSRDRGLAGVPAHNEQFF; DNA: TGCGCCAGCAGTCAATCGAGGGACCGAGGACTAGCGGGAGTCCCGGCCCACAATGAGCAGTTCTTC
J: TRBJ1-3; D: NA; size: NA; V: TRBV18; CDR3: CASSPLQVVTSGNTIYF; DNA: TGTGCCAGCTCACCACTCCAGGTCGTCACCTCTGGAAACACCATATATTTT
J: TRBJ2-3; D: TRBD1; size: NA; V: TRBV30; CDR3: CAWGPGTGGGPDTQYF; DNA: TGTGCCTGGGGCCCCGGGACAGGGGGGGGCCCAGATACGCAGTATTTT
J: TRBJ1-5; D: NA; size: NA; V: TRBV10-3; CDR3: CAISESAFGGNQPQHF; DNA: TGTGCCATCAGTGAGTCGGCATTCGGGGGCAATCAGCCCCAGCATTTT
J: TRBJ1-1; D: NA; size: NA; V: TRBV19; CDR3: CASRGRAGLSAFF; DNA: TGTGCCAGTAGGGGCAGGGCCGGTCTAAGCGCTTTCTTT
J: TRBJ2-3; D: TRBD2; size: NA; V: TRBV5-1; CDR3: CASSLGTSGSPTDTQYF; DNA: TGCGCCAGCAGCTTGGGCACTAGCGGGAGTCCCACAGATACGCAGTATTTT